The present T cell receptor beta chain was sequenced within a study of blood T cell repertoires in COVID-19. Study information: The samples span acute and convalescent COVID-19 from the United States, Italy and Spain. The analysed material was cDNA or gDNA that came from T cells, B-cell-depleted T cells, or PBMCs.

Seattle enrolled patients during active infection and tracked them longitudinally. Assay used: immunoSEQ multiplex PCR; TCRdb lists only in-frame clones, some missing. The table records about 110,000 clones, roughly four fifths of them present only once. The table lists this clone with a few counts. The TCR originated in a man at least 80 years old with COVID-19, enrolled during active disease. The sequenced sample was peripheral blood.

The CDR3 nucleotides read TGTGCCAGCAGCCAAGGATACGGACTAGCGGTTAAAGAGACCCAGTACTTC. This sequence encodes CASSQGYGLAVKETQYF. This chain links TRBV4-2 with TRBJ2-5, with TRBD2 matching 10 bases. Germline lookup yields CDR1 LGHNA and CDR2 YNFKEQ. The J segment lost 3 bases and the V segment lost 1 base, leaving 8 bases of the junction unmatched. CDR3 length: 17 residues.